This entry describes one TCR beta chain. Its specificity is unknown. This record belongs to a study of T cells in localized non-small cell lung cancer. Regarding the study as a whole: The tumor had only one region sequenced, so heterogeneity remains possible. Patients showing higher blood T cell density tended to see longer overall survival. Appearance in adjacent lung was seen for a median around 55 of the top 100 tumor clones.

Profiled with immunoSEQ multiplex PCR; TCRdb holds only in-frame clones, not every one. The table includes about 3,000 clones, about 20% detected once. The CDR3 has 13 residues. After removal of 10 bases from V and 3 bases from J, the junction contained 7 bases not matched to a gene. Germline V CDR1 and CDR2: LNHDA, SQIVND (reference sequence). This TCR came from a man aged 40 to 75 with stage I squamous cell lung carcinoma. The specimen was lung tumor tissue, collected before any cancer treatment. The chain uses TRBV19 and TRBJ1-2, with 8 bases aligning to TRBD1. CDR3 in amino acids: CATKGQADYGYTF. The CDR3 DNA is TGTGCCACCAAGGGACAGGCGGACTATGGCTACACCTTC. Using reference TRBV19 and TRBJ1-2 for the parts outside the CDR3, the full variable domain is DGGITQSPKYLFRKEGQNVTLSCEQNLNHDAMYWYRQDPGQGLRLIYYSQIVNDFQKGDIAEGYSVSREKKESFPLTVTSAQKNPTAFYLCATKGQADYGYTFGSGTRLTVV.